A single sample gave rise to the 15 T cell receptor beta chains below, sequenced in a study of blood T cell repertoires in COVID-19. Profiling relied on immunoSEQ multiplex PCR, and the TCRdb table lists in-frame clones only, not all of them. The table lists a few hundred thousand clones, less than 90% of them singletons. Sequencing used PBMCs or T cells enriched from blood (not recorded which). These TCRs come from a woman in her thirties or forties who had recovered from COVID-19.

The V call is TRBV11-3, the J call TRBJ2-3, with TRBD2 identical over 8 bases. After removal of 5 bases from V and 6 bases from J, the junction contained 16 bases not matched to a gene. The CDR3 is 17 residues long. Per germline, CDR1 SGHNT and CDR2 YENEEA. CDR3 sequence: CASSLQIAGSVPDTQYF. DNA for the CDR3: TGTGCCAGCAGCCTCCAGATAGCGGGGTCCGTCCCGGATACGCAGTATTTT.

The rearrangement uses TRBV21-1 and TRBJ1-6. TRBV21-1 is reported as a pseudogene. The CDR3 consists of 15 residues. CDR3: CASSVREGCNSPLHF. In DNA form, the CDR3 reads TGTGCCAGCAGCGTCCGGGAGGGTTGTAATTCACCCCTCCACTTT.

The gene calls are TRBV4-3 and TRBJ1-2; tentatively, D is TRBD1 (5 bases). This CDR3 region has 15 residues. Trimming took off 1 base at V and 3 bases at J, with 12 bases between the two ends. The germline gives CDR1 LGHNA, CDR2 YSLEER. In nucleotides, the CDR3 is TGCGCCAGCAGCCAAGTGGCAGGGCTGGACTATGGCTACACCTTC. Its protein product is CASSQVAGLDYGYTF.

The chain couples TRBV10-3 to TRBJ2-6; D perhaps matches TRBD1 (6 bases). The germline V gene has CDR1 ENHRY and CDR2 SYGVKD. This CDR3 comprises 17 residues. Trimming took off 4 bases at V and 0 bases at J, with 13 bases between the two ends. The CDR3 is CAISGGQLSSGANVLTF. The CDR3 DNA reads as TGTGCCATCAGTGGAGGACAGTTGAGCTCTGGGGCCAACGTCCTGACTTTC.

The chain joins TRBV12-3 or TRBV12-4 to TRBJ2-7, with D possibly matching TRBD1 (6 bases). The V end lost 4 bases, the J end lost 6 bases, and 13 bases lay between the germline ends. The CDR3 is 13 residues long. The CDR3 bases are TGTGCCAGCAGTTCAGGAAACAGGGCCGAGCAGTACGTC. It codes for CASSSGNRAEQYV.

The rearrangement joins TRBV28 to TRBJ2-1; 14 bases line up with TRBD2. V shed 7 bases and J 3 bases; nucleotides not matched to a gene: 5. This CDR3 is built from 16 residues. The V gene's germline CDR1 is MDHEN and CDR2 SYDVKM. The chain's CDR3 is CASNPGTSGGYNEQFF. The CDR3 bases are TGTGCCAGCAACCCTGGGACTAGCGGGGGCTACAATGAGCAGTTCTTC.

The chain's CDR3 is CASSHSAGGDTEAFF. CDR3 nucleotides: TGCGCCAGCAGCCATAGCGCTGGAGGGGACACTGAAGCTTTCTTT. This rearrangement joins TRBV4-3 to TRBJ1-1; weak D call: TRBD1 (5 bases). V lost 3 bases to trimming and J lost 3 bases, with 14 bases between them. The CDR3 spans 15 residues. Germline CDR1 is LGHNA and CDR2 is YSLEER.

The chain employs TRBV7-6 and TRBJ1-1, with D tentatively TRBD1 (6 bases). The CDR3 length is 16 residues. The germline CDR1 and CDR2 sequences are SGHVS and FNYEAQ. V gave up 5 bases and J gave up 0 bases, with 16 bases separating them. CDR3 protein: CASSANEGVVNTEAFF. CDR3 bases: TGTGCCAGCAGCGCCAACGAGGGGGTAGTGAACACTGAAGCTTTCTTT.

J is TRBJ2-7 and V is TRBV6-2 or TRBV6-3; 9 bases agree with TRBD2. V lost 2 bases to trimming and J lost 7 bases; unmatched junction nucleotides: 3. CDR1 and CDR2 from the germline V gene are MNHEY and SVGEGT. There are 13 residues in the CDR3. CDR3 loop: CASSYPGLAEQYV. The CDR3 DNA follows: TGTGCCAGCAGTTACCCGGGACTAGCTGAGCAGTACGTC.

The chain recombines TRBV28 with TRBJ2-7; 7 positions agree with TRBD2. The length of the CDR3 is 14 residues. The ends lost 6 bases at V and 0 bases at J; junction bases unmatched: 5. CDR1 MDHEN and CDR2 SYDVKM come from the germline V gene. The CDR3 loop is CASSTSVGSYEQYF. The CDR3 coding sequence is TGTGCCAGCAGCACTAGCGTAGGCTCCTACGAGCAGTACTTC.

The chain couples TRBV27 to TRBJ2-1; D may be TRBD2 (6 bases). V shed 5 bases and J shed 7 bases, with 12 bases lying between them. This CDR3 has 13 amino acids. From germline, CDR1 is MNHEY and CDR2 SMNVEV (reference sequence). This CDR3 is CASSVLGRNEQFF. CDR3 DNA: TGTGCCAGCAGTGTACTGGGGAGGAATGAGCAGTTCTTC.

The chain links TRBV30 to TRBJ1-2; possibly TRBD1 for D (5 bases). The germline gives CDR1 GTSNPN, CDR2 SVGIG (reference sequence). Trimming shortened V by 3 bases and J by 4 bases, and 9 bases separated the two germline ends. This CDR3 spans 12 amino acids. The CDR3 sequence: CAWRRGGYGYTF. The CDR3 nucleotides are TGTGCCTGGAGGCGGGGGGGCTATGGCTACACCTTC.

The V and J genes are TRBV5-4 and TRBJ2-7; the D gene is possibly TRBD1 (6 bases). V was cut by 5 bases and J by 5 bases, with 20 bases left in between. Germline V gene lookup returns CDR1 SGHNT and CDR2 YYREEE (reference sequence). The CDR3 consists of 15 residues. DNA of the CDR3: TGTGCCAGCAGGCCTCCAGGGGTCCTCCCCGACGAGCAGTACTTC. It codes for CASRPPGVLPDEQYF.

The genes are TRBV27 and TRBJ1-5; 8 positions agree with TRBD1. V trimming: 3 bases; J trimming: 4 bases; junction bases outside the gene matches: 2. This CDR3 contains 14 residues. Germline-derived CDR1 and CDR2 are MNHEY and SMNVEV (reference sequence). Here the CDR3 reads CASSFRQGNQPQHF. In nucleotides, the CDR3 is TGTGCCAGCAGTTTTCGACAGGGGAATCAGCCCCAGCATTTT.

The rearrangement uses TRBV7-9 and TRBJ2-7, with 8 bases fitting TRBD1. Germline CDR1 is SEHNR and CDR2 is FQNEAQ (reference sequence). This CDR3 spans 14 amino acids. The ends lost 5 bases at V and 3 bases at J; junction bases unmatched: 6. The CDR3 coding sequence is TGTGCCAGCAGCCCAGGACAGGGTTACTACGAGCAGTACGTC. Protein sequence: CASSPGQGYYEQYV.